This T cell receptor (beta chain) was sequenced during a study of graft-versus-host responses after intestinal transplantation. Study information: Transplantation in recipients was multivisceral, liver-intestinal, or isolated intestinal.

This clone was found once. The antigen is undetermined. Study-wide points: Detection of GvH clones occurred in recipient marrow, and some had their first appearance in ileum or blood.

Clones were read by immunoSEQ multiplex PCR, and TCRdb kept only the in-frame ones, dropping some. The sample yields about 41,000 clones, 85% to 95% seen once. CDR3 size: 16 residues. V was cut by 5 bases and J by 8 bases, with 19 bases left in between. Germline CDR1 reads LNHNV; CDR2 reads YYDKDF (reference sequence). Sample: unstimulated CD8+ T cells sorted from spleen or lymph node cells, taken before transplant. The J gene is TRBJ1-6, the V gene TRBV15, with unresolved D. The receptor's source is a human donor who was the organ donor for an intestinal transplant. The CDR3 sequence is CATSWYFDRPHSPLHF. CDR3 bases: TGTGCCACCAGCTGGTACTTCGACCGCCCTCATTCACCCCTCCACTTT.